This TCR beta chain is from a study of radiotherapy plus CTLA-4 blockade in lung cancer (dated by TCRdb to 2016 to 2018). For the wider study: Among the enrolled patients, approximately 18% had an objective response, and approximately 33% reached disease control. Study-wide findings and limitations: The strongest predictors of response were reported to be early dynamic shifts in blood T cell clones along with a rise in serum interferon-beta following radiation. After treatment with radiotherapy and ipilimumab, TCR clones that originated in tumors expanded in peripheral blood.

The study tested focal radiation therapy combined with CTLA-4 blockade (ipilimumab) in patients with chemo-refractory metastatic non-small-cell lung cancer. Preparation of the library involved the immunoSEQ multiplex PCR assay. Here the immuneACCESS table is served through TCRdb, limited to in-frame sequences with V and J called. Missing clones are a known gap in these copies; in checked studies unresolved V genes cover under half, and the rest lacks a known reason. Here the sample has about 40,000 clones; about 77% occur a single time. Clones ranked in the top ten supply 9.5% to 10% of the sample. The junction shows trimming of 10 bases on V and 2 bases on J, plus 11 bases between the germline ends. The germline V gene gives CDR1 as ENHRY and CDR2 as SYGVKD. The CDR3 holds 13 amino acids from the cysteine to the phenylalanine. The only DNA kept is the CDR3, 39 bases in frame from the first base.

As to this clone: Its antigen is still unknown. No per-base quality is available; no much larger clone lies one base away.

The receptor chain draws on TRBV10-3 and TRBJ1-4; matching of 6 bases hints at TRBD1 as the D gene. The sample here was peripheral blood, taken from a patient treated with radiotherapy plus ipilimumab. The sequence derives from a human donor with non-small cell lung cancer who had stable disease on radiotherapy plus ipilimumab. The nucleotides read TGTGCCACCTCAGGGGTGACTAATGAAAAACTGTTTTTT. It encodes CATSGVTNEKLFF.